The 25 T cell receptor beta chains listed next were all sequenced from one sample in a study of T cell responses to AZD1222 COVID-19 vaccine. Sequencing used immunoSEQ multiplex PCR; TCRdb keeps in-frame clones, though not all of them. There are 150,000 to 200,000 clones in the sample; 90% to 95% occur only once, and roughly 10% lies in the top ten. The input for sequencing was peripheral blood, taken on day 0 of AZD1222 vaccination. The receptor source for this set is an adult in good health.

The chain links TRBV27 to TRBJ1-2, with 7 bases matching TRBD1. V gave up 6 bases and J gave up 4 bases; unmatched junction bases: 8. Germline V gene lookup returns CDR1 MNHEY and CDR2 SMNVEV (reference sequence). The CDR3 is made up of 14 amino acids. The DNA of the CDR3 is TGTGCCAGCAGCAGGGGGATGCAACTCTATGGCTACACCTTC. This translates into CASSRGMQLYGYTF.

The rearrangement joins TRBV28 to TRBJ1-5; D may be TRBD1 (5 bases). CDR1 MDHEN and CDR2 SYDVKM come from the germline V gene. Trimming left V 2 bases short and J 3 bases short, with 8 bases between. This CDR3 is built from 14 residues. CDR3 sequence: CASSLGGFNQPQHF. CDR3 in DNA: TGTGCCAGCAGTTTAGGGGGGTTCAATCAGCCCCAGCATTTT. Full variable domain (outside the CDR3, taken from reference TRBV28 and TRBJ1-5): DVKVTQSSRYLVKRTGEKVFLECVQDMDHENMFWYRQDPGLGLRLIYFSYDVKMKEKGDIPEGYSVSREKKERFSLILESASTNQTSMYLCASSLGGFNQPQHFGDGTRLSIL.

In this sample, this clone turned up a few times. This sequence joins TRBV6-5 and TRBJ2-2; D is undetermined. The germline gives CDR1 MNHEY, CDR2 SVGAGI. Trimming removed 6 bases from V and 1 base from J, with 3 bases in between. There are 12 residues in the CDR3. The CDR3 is CASRENTGELFF. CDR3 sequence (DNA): TGTGCCAGCAGGGAGAACACCGGGGAGCTGTTTTTT.

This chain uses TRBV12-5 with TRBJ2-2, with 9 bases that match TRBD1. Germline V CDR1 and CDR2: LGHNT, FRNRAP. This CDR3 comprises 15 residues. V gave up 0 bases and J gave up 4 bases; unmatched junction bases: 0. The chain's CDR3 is CASGLVQGATGELFF. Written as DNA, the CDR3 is TGTGCTAGTGGTTTGGTACAGGGGGCCACCGGGGAGCTGTTTTTT. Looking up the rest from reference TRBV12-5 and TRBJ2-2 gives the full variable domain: DARVTQTPRHKVTEMGQEVTMRCQPILGHNTVFWYRQTMMQGLELLAYFRNRAPLDDSGMPKDRFSAEMPDATLATLKIQPSEPRDSAVYFCASGLVQGATGELFFGEGSRLTVL.

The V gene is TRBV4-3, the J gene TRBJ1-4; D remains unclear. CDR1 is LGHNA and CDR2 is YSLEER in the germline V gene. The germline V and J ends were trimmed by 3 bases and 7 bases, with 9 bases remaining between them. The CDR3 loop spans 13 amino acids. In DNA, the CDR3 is TGCGCCAGCAGCCAGGACCGACTTGAAAAACTGTTTTTT. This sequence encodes CASSQDRLEKLFF.

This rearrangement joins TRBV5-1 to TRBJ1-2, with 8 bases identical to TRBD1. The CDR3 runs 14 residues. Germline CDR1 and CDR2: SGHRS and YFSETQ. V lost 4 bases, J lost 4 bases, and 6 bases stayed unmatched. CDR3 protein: CASSPGQGGYGYTF. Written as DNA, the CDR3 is TGCGCCAGCAGCCCCGGACAGGGTGGCTATGGCTACACCTTC.

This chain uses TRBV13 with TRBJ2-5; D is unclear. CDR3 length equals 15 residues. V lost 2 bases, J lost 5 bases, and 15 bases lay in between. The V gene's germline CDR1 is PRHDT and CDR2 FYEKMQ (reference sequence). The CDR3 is CASSLTAILGETQYF. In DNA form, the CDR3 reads TGTGCCAGCAGCTTAACGGCTATATTGGGGGAGACCCAGTACTTC.

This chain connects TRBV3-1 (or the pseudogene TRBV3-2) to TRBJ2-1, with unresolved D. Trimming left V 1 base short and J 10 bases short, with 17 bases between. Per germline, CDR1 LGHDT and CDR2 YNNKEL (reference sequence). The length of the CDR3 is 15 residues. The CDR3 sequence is CASSQGFSSSAEQFF. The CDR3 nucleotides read TGTGCCAGCAGCCAAGGGTTCTCGAGTTCGGCCGAGCAGTTCTTC.

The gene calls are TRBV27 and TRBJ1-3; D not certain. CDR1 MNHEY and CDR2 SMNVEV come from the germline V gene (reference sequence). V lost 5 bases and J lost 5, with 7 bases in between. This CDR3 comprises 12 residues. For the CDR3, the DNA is TGTGCCAGCAGTGAACGAAGAAACACCATATATTTT. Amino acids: CASSERRNTIYF.

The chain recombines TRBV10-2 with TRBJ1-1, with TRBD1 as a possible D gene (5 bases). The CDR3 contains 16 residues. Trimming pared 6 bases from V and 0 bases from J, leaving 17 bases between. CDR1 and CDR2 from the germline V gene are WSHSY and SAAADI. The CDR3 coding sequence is TGCGCCAGCAGGCCCCAGGCAGGGTTTTTGAACACTGAAGCTTTCTTT. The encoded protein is CASRPQAGFLNTEAFF.

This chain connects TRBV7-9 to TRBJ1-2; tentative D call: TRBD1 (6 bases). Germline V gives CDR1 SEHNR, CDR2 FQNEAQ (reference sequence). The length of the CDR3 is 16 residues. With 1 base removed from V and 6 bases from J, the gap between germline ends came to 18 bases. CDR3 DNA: TGTGCCAGCAGCTTAGGGGACTACAGGGATGCGGATGGCTACACCTTC. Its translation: CASSLGDYRDADGYTF.

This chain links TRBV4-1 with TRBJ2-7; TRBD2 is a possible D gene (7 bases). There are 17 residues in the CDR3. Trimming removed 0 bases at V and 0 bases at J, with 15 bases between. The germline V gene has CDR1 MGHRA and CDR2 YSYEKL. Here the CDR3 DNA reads TGCGCCAGCAGCCAAGATATTGTGGGAGGGGGCTCCTACGAGCAGTACTTC. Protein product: CASSQDIVGGGSYEQYF.

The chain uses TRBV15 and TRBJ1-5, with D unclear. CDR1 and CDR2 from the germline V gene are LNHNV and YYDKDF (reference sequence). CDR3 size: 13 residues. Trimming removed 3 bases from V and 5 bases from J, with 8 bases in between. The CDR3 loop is CATSRASDQPQHF. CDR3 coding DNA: TGTGCCACCAGCAGGGCATCTGATCAGCCCCAGCATTTT.

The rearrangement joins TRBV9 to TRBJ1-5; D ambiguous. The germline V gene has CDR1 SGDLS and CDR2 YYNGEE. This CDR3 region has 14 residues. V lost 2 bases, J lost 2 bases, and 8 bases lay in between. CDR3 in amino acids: CASSVTQGNQPQHF. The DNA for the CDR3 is TGTGCCAGCAGCGTGACCCAGGGCAATCAGCCCCAGCATTTT.

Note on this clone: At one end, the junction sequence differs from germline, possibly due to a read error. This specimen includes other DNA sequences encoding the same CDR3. In nucleotides, the CDR3 is TGCGCCAGCAGCGTACTAGCGGGAGTTGGTACCGGGGAGCTGTTTTTT. Its protein product is CASSVLAGVGTGELFF. The J gene is TRBJ2-2, the V gene TRBV7-9, with 11 positions matching TRBD2. The CDR3 covers 16 residues. Germline values: CDR1 SEHNR, CDR2 FQNEAQ (reference sequence).

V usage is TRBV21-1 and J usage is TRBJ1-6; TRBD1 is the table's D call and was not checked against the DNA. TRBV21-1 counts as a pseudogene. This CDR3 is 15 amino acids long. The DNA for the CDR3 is TGTGCCAGCAGCAAATACGCAGGTGATAATTCACCCCTCCACTTT. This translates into CASSKYAGDNSPLHF.

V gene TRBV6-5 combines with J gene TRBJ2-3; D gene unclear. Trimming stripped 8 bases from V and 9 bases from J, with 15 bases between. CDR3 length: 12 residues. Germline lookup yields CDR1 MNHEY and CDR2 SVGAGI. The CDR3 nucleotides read TGTGCCAGCGCCCCCTCGCTGGGGACGCAGTATTTT. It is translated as CASAPSLGTQYF.

CDR3 sequence reads: CASSAAGGGEQYF. The CDR3 nucleotides are TGCGCCAGCAGCGCGGCGGGGGGGGGCGAGCAGTACTTC. The rearrangement links TRBV5-1 to TRBJ2-7, with 9 bases matching TRBD2. There are 13 residues in the CDR3. Germline-derived CDR1 and CDR2 are SGHRS and YFSETQ. Germline trimming cut 4 bases from V and 6 bases from J; bases unmatched to any gene: 5.

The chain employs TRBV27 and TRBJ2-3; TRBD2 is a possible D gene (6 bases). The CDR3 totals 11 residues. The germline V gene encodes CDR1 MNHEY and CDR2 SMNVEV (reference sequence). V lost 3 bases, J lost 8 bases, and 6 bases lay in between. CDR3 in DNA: TGTGCCAGCAGTTTGGAGGGTACGCAGTATTTT. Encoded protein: CASSLEGTQYF.

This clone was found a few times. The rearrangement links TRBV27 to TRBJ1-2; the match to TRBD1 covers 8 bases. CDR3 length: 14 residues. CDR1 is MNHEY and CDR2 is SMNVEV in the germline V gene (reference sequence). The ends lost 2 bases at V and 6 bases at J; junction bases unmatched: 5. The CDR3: CASSLGQGANGYTF. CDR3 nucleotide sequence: TGTGCCAGCAGTTTAGGGCAGGGGGCGAATGGCTACACCTTC.

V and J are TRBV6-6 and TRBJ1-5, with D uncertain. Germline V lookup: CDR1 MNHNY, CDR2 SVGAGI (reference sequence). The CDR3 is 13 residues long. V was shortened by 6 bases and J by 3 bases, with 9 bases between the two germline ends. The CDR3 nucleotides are TGTGCCAGCAGGGGCTGGGACAATCAGCCCCAGCATTTT. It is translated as CASRGWDNQPQHF.

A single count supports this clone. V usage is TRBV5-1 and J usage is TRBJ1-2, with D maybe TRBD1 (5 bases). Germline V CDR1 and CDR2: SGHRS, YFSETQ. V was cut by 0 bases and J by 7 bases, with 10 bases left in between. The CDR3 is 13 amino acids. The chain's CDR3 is CASSLEQEPGYTF. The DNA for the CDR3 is TGCGCCAGCAGCTTGGAACAGGAGCCTGGCTACACCTTC.

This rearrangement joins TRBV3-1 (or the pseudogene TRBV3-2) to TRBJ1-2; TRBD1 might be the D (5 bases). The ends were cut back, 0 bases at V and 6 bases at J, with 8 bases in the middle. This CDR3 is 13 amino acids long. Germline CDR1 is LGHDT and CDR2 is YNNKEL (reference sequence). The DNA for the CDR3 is TGTGCCAGCAGCCAAGACAGGGTAGATGGCTACACCTTC. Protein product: CASSQDRVDGYTF.

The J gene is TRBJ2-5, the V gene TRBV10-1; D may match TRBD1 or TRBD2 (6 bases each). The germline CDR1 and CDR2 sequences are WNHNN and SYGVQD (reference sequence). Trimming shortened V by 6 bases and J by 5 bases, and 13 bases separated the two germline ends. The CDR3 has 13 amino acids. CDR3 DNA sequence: TGCGCCAGCAGCGATACAGGGAGGGAGACCCAGTACTTC. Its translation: CASSDTGRETQYF.

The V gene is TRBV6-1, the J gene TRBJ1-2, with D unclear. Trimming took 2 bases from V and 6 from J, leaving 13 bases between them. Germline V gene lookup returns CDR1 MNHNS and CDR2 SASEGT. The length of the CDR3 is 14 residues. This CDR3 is CASSENLVPDGYTF. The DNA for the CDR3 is TGTGCCAGCAGTGAAAACCTTGTCCCGGATGGCTACACCTTC.